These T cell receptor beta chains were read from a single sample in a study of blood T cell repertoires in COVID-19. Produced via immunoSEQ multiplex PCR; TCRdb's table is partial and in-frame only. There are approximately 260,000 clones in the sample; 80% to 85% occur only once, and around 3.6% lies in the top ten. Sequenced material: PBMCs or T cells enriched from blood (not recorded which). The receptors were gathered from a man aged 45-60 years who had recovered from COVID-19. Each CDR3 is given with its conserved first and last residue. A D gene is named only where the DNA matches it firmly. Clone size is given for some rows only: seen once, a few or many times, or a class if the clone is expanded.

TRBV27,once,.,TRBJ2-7,TGTGCGACCGGGTATCCCTACGAGCAGTACTTC,CATGYPYEQYF
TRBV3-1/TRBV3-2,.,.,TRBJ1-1,TGTGCCAGCAGCCAAGCACGGTACACTGAAGCTTTCTTT,CASSQARYTEAFF
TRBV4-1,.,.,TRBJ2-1,TGCGCCAGCAGCCACATCAGAATCAGTGAGCAGTTCTTC,CASSHIRISEQFF
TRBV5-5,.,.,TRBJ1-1,TGTGCCAGCAGCCCGGACTTGAACACTGAAGCTTTCTTT,CASSPDLNTEAFF
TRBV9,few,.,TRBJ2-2,TGTGCCAGCAGCACCGGAGGGGGCTCCGGGGAGCTGTTTTTT,CASSTGGGSGELFF
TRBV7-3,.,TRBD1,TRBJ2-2,TGTGCCAGCAGCTTGACCGGGACAGCAAACACCGGGGAGCTGTTTTTT,CASSLTGTANTGELFF
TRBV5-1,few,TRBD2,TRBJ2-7,TGCGCCAGCAGGCCTTCCGGAGGCGGGAGCTCCTACGAGCAGTACTTC,CASRPSGGGSSYEQYF
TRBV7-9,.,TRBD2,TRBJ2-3,TGTGCCAGCAGCTCCACCGGACTAGCGGGGGCCCCCAGCACAGATACGCAGTATTTT,CASSSTGLAGAPSTDTQYF
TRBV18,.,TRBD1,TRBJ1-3,TGTGCCAGCCGAACAGGGGGAAACTCTGGAAACACCATATATTTT,CASRTGGNSGNTIYF
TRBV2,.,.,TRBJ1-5,TGTGCCAGCAGGCCGACAGAAAGCAATCAGCCCCAGCATTTT,CASRPTESNQPQHF
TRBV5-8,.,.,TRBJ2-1,TGTGCCAGCAGCTTTCGCGGCCAGGGAGGCGAGCAGTTCTTC,CASSFRGQGGEQFF
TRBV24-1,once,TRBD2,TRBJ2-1,TGTGCCACCAGTGTTAGTCGCGGGAGCTCCTACAATGAGCAGTTCTTC,CATSVSRGSSYNEQFF
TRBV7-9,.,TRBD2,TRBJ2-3,TGTGCCAGCAGTTTATCACTAGCGGGAGCTTCGGATACGCAGTATTTT,CASSLSLAGASDTQYF
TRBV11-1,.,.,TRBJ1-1,TGTGCCAGCACCCGAGCCAAATTCCCGAACACTGAAGCTTTCTTT,CASTRAKFPNTEAFF
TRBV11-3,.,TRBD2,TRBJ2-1,TGTGCCAGCAGCCGTAGCGGGAAAAACAATGAGCAGTTCTTC,CASSRSGKNNEQFF
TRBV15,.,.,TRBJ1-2,TGTGCCACCAGCAGAGATTGGCGGCAGGGGAATGGCTACACCTTC,CATSRDWRQGNGYTF
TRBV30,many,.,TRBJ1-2,TGTGCCTGGAGTTACAGGGTCAGGGGCTACACCTTC,CAWSYRVRGYTF
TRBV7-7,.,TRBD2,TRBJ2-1,TGTGCTAGCAGCGAACTAGCGGGAGGGTTCTACAATGAGCAGTTCTTC,CASSELAGGFYNEQFF
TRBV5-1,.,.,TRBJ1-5,TGCGCCAGCAGCGTCGGAGTGAATAGCAATCAGCCCCAGCATTTT,CASSVGVNSNQPQHF
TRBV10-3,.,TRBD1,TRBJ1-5,TGTGCCATCAGTGAGGTGGACAGGGGGCACAATCAGCCCCAGCATTTT,CAISEVDRGHNQPQHF
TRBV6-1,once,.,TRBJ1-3,TGTGCCAGCAGTGAACACATCCCCGGGGGAAACACCATATATTTT,CASSEHIPGGNTIYF
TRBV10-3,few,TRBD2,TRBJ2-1,TGTGCCATCACCCGGGGGGGGATCGGGTTGAATGAGCAGTTCTTC,CAITRGGIGLNEQFF
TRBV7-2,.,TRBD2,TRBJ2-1,TGTGCCAGCAGCCAAAAAGCGGGGGGGTTGCGTGAGCAGTTCTTC,CASSQKAGGLREQFF
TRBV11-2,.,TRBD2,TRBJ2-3,TGTGCCAGCAGCTTAGAGTGGGCTAGCGGGCCAGATACGCAGTATTTT,CASSLEWASGPDTQYF
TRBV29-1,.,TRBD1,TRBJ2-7,TGCAGCGTTGAGTATTTGGGACAGCCATACGAGCAGTACTTC,CSVEYLGQPYEQYF
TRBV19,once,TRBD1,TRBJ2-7,TGTGCCAGTAGTAGGTCGACAGGGATCTACGAGCAGTACTTC,CASSRSTGIYEQYF
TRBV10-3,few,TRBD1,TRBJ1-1,TGTGCCATCAGGACCGGACAGGGGGGTACTGAAGCTTTCTTT,CAIRTGQGGTEAFF
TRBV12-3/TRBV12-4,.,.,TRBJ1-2,TGTGCCAGCAGTAGCTCAGGGTATGGCTACACCTTC,CASSSSGYGYTF
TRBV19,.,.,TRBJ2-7,TGTGCCAGTAGTATAGGTCCACTCCTCGAGCAGTACTTC,CASSIGPLLEQYF
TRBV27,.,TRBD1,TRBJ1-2,TGTGCCAGTAAGGGAGACAGGGAGCGCTATGGCTACACCTTC,CASKGDRERYGYTF
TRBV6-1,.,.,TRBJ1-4,TGTGCCAGCAGTGAGCGGTATGAAAAACTGTTTTTT,CASSERYEKLFF
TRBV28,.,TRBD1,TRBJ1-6,TGTGCCAGCATGGGACAGCCTGGGGGTACACCCCTCCACTTT,CASMGQPGGTPLHF
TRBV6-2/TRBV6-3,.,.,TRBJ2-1,TGTGCCAGCAGTTACCTCTCGCGGGGCCACTACAATGAGCAGTTCTTC,CASSYLSRGHYNEQFF
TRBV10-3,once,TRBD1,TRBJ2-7,TGTGCCATTAGCCAGGGGGCGAAAGGGAACGAGCAGTACTTC,CAISQGAKGNEQYF
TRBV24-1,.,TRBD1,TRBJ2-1,TGTGCCACCAGTGACCGGACAGGGCCCTTCTACAATGAGCAGTTCTTC,CATSDRTGPFYNEQFF
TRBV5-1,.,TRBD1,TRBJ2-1,TGCGCCAGCAGCTTGGAAGGACAGGGAAGATGGGATGAGCAGTTCTTC,CASSLEGQGRWDEQFF
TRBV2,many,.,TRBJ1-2,TGTGCCACCGCTCCCTTCGCAACAGGGAGCTATGGCTACACCTTC,CATAPFATGSYGYTF
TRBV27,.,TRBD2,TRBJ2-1,TGTGCCAGCAGTTCTAGCGGGACAGTCTATGAGCAGTTCTTC,CASSSSGTVYEQFF
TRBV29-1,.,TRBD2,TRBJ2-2,TGCAGCGCCAAGGGACTAGCGGGGGGTCAAATTCGGAACACCGGGGAGCTGTTTTTT,CSAKGLAGGQIRNTGELFF
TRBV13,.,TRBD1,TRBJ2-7,TGTGCCAGCAGGCTCCGGGACAGGAGACCCGGGGGTACCTACGAGCAGTACTTC,CASRLRDRRPGGTYEQYF
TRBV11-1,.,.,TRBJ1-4,TGTGCCAGCAGCTCGGGGAAGGGCTGGGAAAAACTGTTTTTT,CASSSGKGWEKLFF
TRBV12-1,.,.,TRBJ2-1,TGTGCCAGCAGGGGACTAGCGGGACGAAGTTACAATGAGCAGTTCTTC,CASRGLAGRSYNEQFF
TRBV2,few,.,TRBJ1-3,TGTGCCAGCAGTGAATCCGGGGGGTCTGGAAACACCATATATTTT,CASSESGGSGNTIYF
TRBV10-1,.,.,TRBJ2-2,TGCGCCAGCAGTGAGGTTTTTCCAGGTGGAATGAACACCGGGGAGCTGTTTTTT,CASSEVFPGGMNTGELFF
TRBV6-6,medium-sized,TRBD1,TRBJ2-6,TGTGCCAGCAGTCCGGGACAGGTGTTCTCTGGGGCCAACGTCCTGACTTTC,CASSPGQVFSGANVLTF